This T cell receptor (beta chain) was sequenced during a study of blood T cell repertoires in COVID-19. What the recovered Cohort 3 donors had was two negative PCRs, clearance, or symptom resolution. Germline V gives CDR1 MDHEN, CDR2 SYDVKM. The V and J ends lost 1 base and 2 bases respectively, with 9 bases between them. The CDR3 totals 16 residues. The data were produced by immunoSEQ multiplex PCR, yet TCRdb's version contains in-frame clones alone and is incomplete. The profile shows 450,000 or so clones, around 90% of them singletons. Sequenced input: PBMCs or T cells enriched from blood (not recorded which). This clonotype originated in a man in his late teens or twenties who had recovered from COVID-19. V usage is TRBV28 and J usage is TRBJ1-6; D might be TRBD1 (5 bases). CDR3 sequence reads: CASSLSGPPYNSPLHF. The CDR3 DNA is TGTGCCAGCAGTTTATCAGGGCCACCCTATAATTCACCCCTCCACTTT.